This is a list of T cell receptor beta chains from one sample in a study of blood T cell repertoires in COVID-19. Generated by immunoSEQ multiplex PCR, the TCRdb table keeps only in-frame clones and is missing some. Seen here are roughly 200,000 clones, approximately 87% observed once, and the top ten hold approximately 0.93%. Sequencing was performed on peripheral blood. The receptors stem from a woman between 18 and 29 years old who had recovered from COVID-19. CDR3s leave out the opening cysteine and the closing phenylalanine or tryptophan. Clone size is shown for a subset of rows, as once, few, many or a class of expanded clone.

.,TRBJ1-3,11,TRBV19,ASYDRAGNTIY
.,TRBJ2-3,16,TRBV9,ASSVGLAGGPHVDTQY
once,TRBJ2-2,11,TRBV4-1,ASSQSSSGELF
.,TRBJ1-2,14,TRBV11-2,ASSPGGTGGVYGYT
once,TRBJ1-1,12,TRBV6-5,ASKNRGMNTEAF
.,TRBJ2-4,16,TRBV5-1,ASSFFGGTGVAKNIQY
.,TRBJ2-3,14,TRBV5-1,ASSTGLAGWADTQY
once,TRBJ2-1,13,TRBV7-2,ASRRRDSKYNEQF
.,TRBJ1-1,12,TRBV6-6,ASSYSRGGTEAF
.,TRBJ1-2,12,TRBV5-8,ASRPGTGFYGYT
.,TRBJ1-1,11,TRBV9,ASSVRLFTEAF
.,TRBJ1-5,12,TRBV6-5,ASSYSPETQPQH